A single sample is the source of the 4 T cell receptor beta chains below, sequenced in a study of T cells after yellow fever vaccination. TCRdb reprocessed the 5' RACE reads via MiXCR and lists one record per CDR3 protein. Of 450,000 to 600,000 distinct CDR3 sequences in the sample, approximately 15% were seen once. The sequencing used PBMCs, collected on the day of the yellow fever booster vaccination. These receptors were collected from a man aged 25 to 40 who received the YFV17D yellow fever vaccine.

The chain recombines TRBV12-3 or TRBV12-4 with TRBJ2-7, with D unclear. Trimming took 6 bases from V and 1 from J, leaving 16 bases between them. The CDR3 totals 15 residues. Here the CDR3 DNA reads TGTGCCAGCAGCTACGACGGAGCCCGATCCTACGAGCAGTACTTC. It specifies CASSYDGARSYEQYF.

The chain employs TRBV11-1 and TRBJ2-3; 11 bases match TRBD1. This CDR3 region has 19 residues. Trimming removed 4 bases from V and 1 base from J; junction bases left unmatched: 13. The V gene's germline CDR1 is SGHAT and CDR2 FQDESV (reference sequence). The CDR3 reads CASSSYGDRGSSGTDTQYF. CDR3 bases: TGTGCCAGCAGCTCCTACGGGGACAGGGGGAGTTCTGGCACAGATACGCAGTATTTT. The complete variable domain, with remaining parts taken from reference TRBV11-1 and TRBJ2-3, reads EAEVAQSPRYKITEKSQAVAFWCDPISGHATLYWYRQILGQGPELLVQFQDESVVDDSQLPKDRFSAERLKGVDSTLKIQPAELGDSAMYLCASSSYGDRGSSGTDTQYFGPGTRLTVL.

This chain uses TRBV20-1 with TRBJ1-1; D not certain. Germline V gene lookup returns CDR1 DFQATT and CDR2 SNEGSKA (reference sequence). This CDR3 contains 10 residues. The chain's CDR3 is CRGGNTEAFF. The CDR3 nucleotides read TGCAGAGGCGGGAACACTGAAGCTTTCTTT.

This clonotype was counted many times. V is TRBV20-1 and J is TRBJ2-3; no reliable D call. V was trimmed by 7 bases and J by 8 bases, leaving 7 bases between them. Germline assignment: CDR1 DFQATT and CDR2 SNEGSKA (reference sequence). CDR3 length equals 9 residues. The CDR3 DNA reads as TGCAGTGTTGGAGTTACGCAGTATTTT. This encodes CSVGVTQYF.